The present entry profiles one T cell receptor beta chain with its context. The V gene end was trimmed by 7 bases and the J gene end by 4 bases; junction bases not matched to a gene: 3. The CDR3 is 13 residues long. From germline, CDR1 is LNHDA and CDR2 SQIVND (reference sequence). The sample belongs to a study of siplizumab effects on memory and regulatory T cells. Here immunoSEQ multiplex PCR was the method, and the copy in TCRdb shows in-frame clones only, minus some. The sample shows fewer than 80,000 clones, roughly 93% of them seen only once. This clonotype originated in a human donor in good health. The chain employs TRBV19 and TRBJ1-1; 10 bases agree with TRBD1. Sample: CD8+ T cells sorted from blood. The CDR3 is CASTGTGVTEAFF. CDR3 DNA: TGTGCCAGTACGGGGACAGGGGTCACTGAAGCTTTCTTT.